Below, 5 T cell receptor beta chains from the same sample are listed, as sequenced in a study of spatial heterogeneity in lung cancer. Findings and limits, study-wide: Counts of expanded intratumoral alpha and beta TCRs tracked tumor mutation counts.

TCRdb used MiXCR to reprocess the 5' RACE reads, holding one entry per CDR3 protein. Here the sample spans 25,000 to 30,000 distinct CDR3 sequences, about 7.6% being singletons. Their specific antigens are unknown. Time point noted: sample taken at primary tumor resection. The sequencing here drew on lung tumor tissue, taken at surgery. Source of these receptors: a male donor with early-stage non-small cell lung cancer.

This clonotype was detected ten times or more. The chain combines TRBV28 with TRBJ1-1, with 8 bases that match TRBD1. The CDR3 runs 15 residues. Germline assignment: CDR1 MDHEN and CDR2 SYDVKM. V shed 5 bases, J shed 6 bases, and the junction held 11 bases outside the gene matches. CDR3 loop: CASSVSGTGVAEAFF. The CDR3 region has the DNA TGTGCCAGCAGTGTCTCCGGGACAGGTGTCGCTGAAGCTTTCTTT.

This chain links TRBV20-1 with TRBJ2-2; 12 nucleotides agree with TRBD2. Germline CDR1 reads DFQATT; CDR2 reads SNEGSKA (reference sequence). Trimming cost V 6 bases and J 5 bases; bases outside gene matches: 13. The length of the CDR3 is 17 residues. In DNA form, the CDR3 reads TGCAGTGCCTGGACTAGCGGGGCGCTCCTGAGAACCGGGGAGCTGTTTTTT. The encoded protein is CSAWTSGALLRTGELFF.

This clonotype came up many times. V is TRBV6-2 or TRBV6-3 and J is TRBJ1-1, with D possibly matching TRBD1 (5 bases). Germline CDR1 MNHEY, CDR2 SVGEGT. The CDR3 is 13 amino acids. V was trimmed by 2 bases and J by 4 bases, leaving 8 bases between them. Here the CDR3 DNA reads TGTGCCAGCAGTTACGCAGGGAGCACTGAAGCTTTCTTT. Translation: CASSYAGSTEAFF.

V gene TRBV7-2 combines with J gene TRBJ2-1; 9 nucleotides agree with TRBD2. Germline lookup yields CDR1 SGHTA and CDR2 FQGNSA. Losses at the gene ends were 3 bases for V and 8 bases for J; bases not matched to a gene: 5. CDR3 length equals 14 residues. As DNA, the CDR3 is TGTGCCAGCAGCTTTAGCGGGGGTATGGATGAGCAGTTCTTC. This sequence encodes CASSFSGGMDEQFF.

The count of this clonotype is one. This may arise from a read error, as a much more abundant clone is one base away. CDR3 DNA sequence: TGTGCCATCGGCCTTGGAGGGGCTAGCGGTCAAGAGACCCAGTACTTC. Amino acids: CAIGLGGASGQETQYF. This chain connects TRBV10-3 to TRBJ2-5; 7 nucleotides agree with TRBD2. Trimming at V came to 8 bases and at J to 2 bases, leaving 14 bases not matched to a gene. CDR3 length: 16 amino acids. The V gene's germline CDR1 is ENHRY and CDR2 SYGVKD.